This T cell receptor beta chain derives from a study of blood T cell repertoires in COVID-19. Overall study context: Acute and convalescent COVID-19 samples came from the United States, Italy and Spain. Sample material is recorded as cDNA or gDNA derived from T cells, B-cell-depleted T cells, or PBMCs.

The CDR3 has 12 amino acids. CDR1 SGHTA and CDR2 FQGNSA come from the germline V gene. Trimming removed 5 bases from V and 7 bases from J, with 9 bases in between. Method: immunoSEQ multiplex PCR; TCRdb's copy keeps in-frame clones and lacks some. The table records around 150,000 clones, roughly 81% of them present only once. The chain has TRBV7-2 and TRBJ1-5; D not resolved. The sequenced sample consisted of peripheral blood. This clonotype was sampled from a woman aged 60-75 years with COVID-19, enrolled during active disease. The chain's CDR3 is CASSEGSQPQHF. CDR3 coding DNA: TGTGCCAGCAGCGAGGGTTCGCAGCCCCAGCATTTT.